These T cell receptor beta chains were read from a single sample in a study of cytomegalovirus exposure and HLA in healthy donors. TCRdb keeps only in-frame clones here, not all; method: immunoSEQ multiplex PCR. The sample carries 99,000 or so clones, over 60% recorded once. Sequenced sample: PBMCs. The receptors come from a woman aged 18-29 years in good health and CMV-seropositive. The CDR3 runs from the conserved cysteine through the conserved F or W.

v_call cdr3_length cdr3_aa
TRBV19 10 CAKLSYEQYF
TRBV7-9 14 CASRPSGSYETQYF
TRBV15 14 CATSREDRNYGYTF
TRBV5-1 15 CASSDWTGDNEKLFF
TRBV29-1 14 CSVSHIASGYEQYF
TRBV7-3 15 CASSSRPGGWETQYF
TRBV5-4 15 CASSFTTGQGREAFF
TRBV6-5 15 CASRVRQGTNEKLFF
TRBV11-3 14 CASGRQGATGELFF
TRBV5-1 14 CASSTPAGGTEAFF
TRBV7-9 15 CASSPDPASYNEQFF
TRBV28 17 CASSSPSRIYSNQPQHF
TRBV7-8 11 CASSSHYEQYF
TRBV2 8 CASSAPEF
TRBV6-6 15 CASSYSNSPNYGYTF
TRBV6-5 15 CASITYPGSNTEAFF
TRBV27 13 CASSLYRGEKLFF
TRBV7-8 14 CASSLLRDSYEQYF
TRBV28 13 CASRPQGYYGYTF
TRBV7-8 14 CASSSRTRPNEQYF
TRBV29-1 12 CSASGPTGELFF
TRBV4-1 15 CASSPQLGGTDTQYF